The rows below give T cell receptor beta chains drawn from one sample of a study of OX40 agonist ivuxolimab in advanced cancers. Measured with immunoSEQ multiplex PCR; TCRdb has only the in-frame clones, and not every one. The data show roughly 77,000 clones, approximately 89% seen once. The material was CD4+ or CD8+ T cells sorted from blood, obtained in a trial of the OX40 agonist ivuxolimab. These receptors were obtained from an adult with an advanced solid tumor such as melanoma, head and neck, liver or kidney cancer. Both conserved end residues are part of each CDR3. D genes are given only for firm matches. Clone sizes are given selectively: once, few, many, or a class where the clone is expanded.

v_call	d_call	j_call	clone_size	cdr3_aa	cdr3_nt
TRBV19	.	TRBJ2-6	.	CASSITGGGANVLTF	TGTGCCAGTAGTATCACAGGAGGTGGGGCCAACGTCCTGACTTTC
TRBV5-4	.	TRBJ2-2	.	CASSLRGGPTGELFF	TGTGCCAGCAGCTTGAGAGGGGGGCCAACCGGGGAGCTGTTTTTT
TRBV7-9	.	TRBJ2-7	.	CASSFTGGSYEQYF	TGTGCCAGCAGCTTCACTGGGGGCTCCTACGAGCAGTACTTC
TRBV6-1	TRBD1	TRBJ2-2	.	CATRQGTINTGELFF	TGTGCCACCAGACAGGGAACAATCAACACCGGGGAGCTGTTTTTT
TRBV11-2	.	TRBJ1-5	.	CASSWEGATQPQHF	TGTGCCAGCAGCTGGGAAGGGGCAACTCAGCCCCAGCATTTT
TRBV30	TRBD1	TRBJ2-5	.	CAWARQGVETQYF	TGTGCCTGGGCCCGACAGGGAGTCGAGACCCAGTACTTC
TRBV28	TRBD2	TRBJ2-3	.	CASSSLRLAGENTDTQYF	TGTGCCAGCAGTTCCCTTCGGCTAGCGGGGGAGAACACAGATACGCAGTATTTT
TRBV2	.	TRBJ2-7	.	CASTLPGSLREQYF	TGTGCCAGCACTCTACCAGGGAGCCTCCGCGAGCAGTACTTC
TRBV5-5	TRBD2	TRBJ2-3	.	CASSLGTSGGRNTQYF	TGTGCCAGCAGCTTGGGGACTAGCGGGGGGAGGAATACGCAGTATTTT
TRBV2	.	TRBJ2-3	.	CASSAGAGNPNTQYF	TGTGCCAGCAGTGCTGGGGCGGGGAACCCTAATACGCAGTATTTT
TRBV19	TRBD1	TRBJ1-2	.	CASSIRGRLRRDYGYTF	TGTGCCAGTAGTATCAGGGGGCGCTTACGCCGGGACTATGGCTACACCTTC
TRBV27	TRBD1	TRBJ2-1	.	CASSLRDRGINEQFF	TGTGCCAGCAGTTTAAGGGACAGGGGTATCAATGAGCAGTTCTTC
TRBV5-4	TRBD2	TRBJ2-5	.	CASSFGRGQETQYF	TGTGCCAGCAGCTTTGGGCGGGGGCAAGAGACCCAGTACTTC
TRBV9	TRBD2	TRBJ2-5	.	CASSPSGGVRETQYF	TGTGCCAGCAGCCCCAGCGGGGGGGTGCGAGAGACCCAGTACTTC
TRBV5-6	.	TRBJ2-7	few	CASSFGGHGTYEQYF	TGTGCCAGCAGCTTCGGGGGGCACGGGACCTACGAGCAGTACTTC
TRBV30	TRBD1	TRBJ1-4	once	CAWSLGGQGDEKLFF	TGTGCCTGGAGTCTAGGGGGACAGGGCGATGAAAAACTGTTTTTT
TRBV28	TRBD1	TRBJ1-1	.	CASSPIQGAGWRGEAFF	TGTGCCAGCAGTCCAATACAGGGGGCAGGTTGGAGGGGCGAAGCTTTCTTT
TRBV30	.	TRBJ1-5	once	CAWSVPGAGFPQPQHF	TGTGCCTGGAGTGTACCTGGGGCAGGGTTTCCTCAGCCCCAGCATTTT
TRBV28	.	TRBJ1-3	.	CASRPDGASGNTIYF	TGTGCCAGCAGACCTGACGGGGCCTCTGGAAACACCATATATTTT
TRBV5-4	.	TRBJ2-1	.	CASSLVAGRNEQFF	TGTGCCAGCAGCTTGGTAGCAGGGCGCAATGAGCAGTTCTTC
TRBV5-5	.	TRBJ1-2	.	CASSIGGPGGYTF	TGTGCCAGCAGCATCGGGGGTCCCGGTGGCTACACCTTC
TRBV18	.	TRBJ1-2	once	CASSRAGDYGYTF	TGTGCCAGCTCACGGGCAGGGGACTATGGCTACACCTTC
TRBV10-3	.	TRBJ1-3	.	CAISDGKASGNTIYF	TGTGCCATCAGTGATGGGAAGGCTTCTGGAAACACCATATATTTT
TRBV7-2	.	TRBJ1-5	.	CASSLGVGQPQHF	TGTGCCAGCAGCTTGGGTGTAGGTCAGCCCCAGCATTTT
TRBV5-5	TRBD1	TRBJ1-6	.	CASSLVGDRGQPLHF	TGTGCCAGCAGCTTGGTTGGGGACAGGGGGCAGCCCCTCCACTTT
TRBV2	TRBD1	TRBJ1-3	medium-sized	CASTGQGRAGNTIYF	TGTGCCAGCACCGGACAGGGCAGGGCGGGAAACACCATATATTTT
TRBV7-3	TRBD2	TRBJ2-3	once	CASSREGPDTQYF	TGTGCCAGCAGCCGGGAGGGTCCAGATACGCAGTATTTT
TRBV4-2	TRBD2	TRBJ2-3	.	CASSPRISGGDTQYF	TGTGCCAGCAGCCCACGGATCTCGGGAGGAGATACGCAGTATTTT
TRBV19	TRBD1	TRBJ1-5	.	CASRGQVYSNQPQHF	TGTGCCAGTAGGGGACAGGTTTATAGCAATCAGCCCCAGCATTTT
TRBV7-9	.	TRBJ1-2	.	CASSSEQGNYGYTF	TGTGCCAGCAGCTCCGAACAGGGTAACTATGGCTACACCTTC
TRBV11-2	.	TRBJ2-3	once	CASSLRTGADTQYF	TGTGCCAGCAGCTTAAGGACTGGGGCAGATACGCAGTATTTT
TRBV11-2	.	TRBJ1-5	.	CASSPTGVGQPQHF	TGTGCCAGCAGCCCTACTGGGGTCGGTCAGCCCCAGCATTTT
TRBV7-9	TRBD1	TRBJ2-5	.	CASSLVGQGGETQYF	TGTGCCAGCAGCTTAGTAGGACAGGGCGGAGAGACCCAGTACTTC
TRBV28	TRBD1	TRBJ1-6	.	CASHGRQGGAFYSPLHF	TGTGCCAGCCACGGCCGTCAGGGGGGCGCGTTCTATTCACCCCTCCACTTT
TRBV5-1	TRBD1	TRBJ1-5	.	CASSWDRNQPQHF	TGCGCCAGCAGCTGGGACAGGAATCAGCCCCAGCATTTT
TRBV28	.	TRBJ1-4	once	CASSLLVGAPEKLFF	TGTGCCAGCAGTTTATTGGTGGGGGCGCCTGAAAAACTGTTTTTT
TRBV28	TRBD2	TRBJ2-1	.	CASIVTGTSGGTLYNEQFF	TGTGCCAGCATCGTAACCGGGACTAGCGGGGGGACCCTTTACAATGAGCAGTTCTTC
TRBV2	.	TRBJ2-5	.	CASSVTGIQETQYF	TGTGCCAGCAGTGTTACAGGGATTCAAGAGACCCAGTACTTC
TRBV7-9	.	TRBJ1-1	.	CASSSPLSQPGLEAFF	TGTGCCAGCAGCTCACCTCTATCACAGCCCGGTCTTGAAGCTTTCTTT
TRBV28	.	TRBJ1-5	.	CASSGPLNQPQHF	TGTGCCAGCTCAGGACCGTTGAATCAGCCCCAGCATTTT
TRBV29-1	.	TRBJ2-3	.	CSARPRVTDTQYF	TGCAGCGCTCGGCCGCGGGTCACAGATACGCAGTATTTT
TRBV6-6	.	TRBJ1-1	.	CASSPPEGKAFF	TGTGCCAGCAGCCCTCCGGAGGGGAAAGCTTTCTTT
TRBV7-3	TRBD1	TRBJ2-4	once	CASSPTGTKNIQYF	TGTGCCAGCAGCCCGACAGGGACCAAAAACATTCAGTACTTC
TRBV5-4	TRBD2	TRBJ2-1	.	CASSLSGGAGNEQFF	TGTGCCAGCAGCTTATCGGGGGGGGCAGGCAATGAGCAGTTCTTC
TRBV21-1	.	TRBJ1-1	.	CASSTPPRNGGLVTEAFF	TGTGCCAGCAGCACCCCCCCTAGGAACGGGGGACTGGTCACTGAAGCTTTCTTT
TRBV5-4	TRBD1	TRBJ2-1	few	CASSQGQGGYEQFF	TGTGCCAGCAGCCAAGGACAGGGGGGCTATGAGCAGTTCTTC
TRBV11-2	.	TRBJ1-1	.	CASSLRGEAFF	TGTGCCAGCAGCTTACGGGGAGAAGCTTTCTTT
TRBV4-1	.	TRBJ1-3	.	CASSRSLIGSYGNTIYF	TGCGCCAGCAGTCGTAGCCTCATTGGGTCGTATGGAAACACCATATATTTT
TRBV4-2	.	TRBJ2-5	.	CASSQIERGGAGETQYF	TGTGCCAGCAGCCAAATAGAACGAGGGGGGGCCGGTGAGACCCAGTACTTC
TRBV28	TRBD2	TRBJ2-7	.	CASEAGLASHEQYF	TGTGCCAGCGAAGCGGGACTCGCCTCTCACGAGCAGTACTTC
TRBV9	.	TRBJ2-2	.	CASSVRVEDTGELFF	TGTGCCAGCAGCGTCCGGGTGGAGGACACCGGGGAGCTGTTTTTT
TRBV5-1	TRBD1	TRBJ1-2	few	CASSAGVGTGGSGYTF	TGCGCCAGCAGCGCGGGCGTGGGGACAGGGGGATCTGGCTACACCTTC
TRBV19	TRBD1	TRBJ2-7	.	CASAESGTGEYEQYF	TGTGCCAGTGCCGAGTCCGGGACAGGGGAGTACGAGCAGTACTTC